This paragraph covers one T cell receptor beta chain sequence. What it recognizes is unknown. Sequenced by immunoSEQ multiplex PCR; TCRdb stores in-frame clones only, minus some. The profile covers around 7,500 clones, with about four fifths appearing a single time and approximately 3% taken by the ten largest. The germline CDR1 and CDR2 sequences are LGHNA and YSLEER. Losses at the gene ends were 0 bases for V and 2 bases for J; bases not matched to a gene: 18. The CDR3 is 21 amino acids. This sample is part of a study of immune evolution from preneoplasia to lung adenocarcinoma. Study observations and caveats: Clonality was highest in normal lung, lower in later-stage lesions apparently. Normal lung had the highest top T cell clone frequencies. KRAS-mutant nodules had the highest T cell clonality.

This sequence was found in a person aged 35 to 50 with lung adenocarcinoma. Specimen: FFPE invasive lung adenocarcinoma tissue. The rearrangement uses TRBV4-3 and TRBJ2-1; 8 bases are a match to TRBD1. Written as DNA, the CDR3 is TGCGCCAGCAGCCAAGATGAGGGGATATCTCCCCGGACAGGGCCCTACAATGAGCAGTTCTTC. Translating it yields CASSQDEGISPRTGPYNEQFF.